The clone carrying this T cell receptor beta chain has ten or more counts. Its antigen is not identified. The germline V gene encodes CDR1 SGDLS and CDR2 YYNGEE. This CDR3 spans 11 amino acids. Between the trimmed V and J ends, which lost 4 bases and 5 bases, there was a span of 5 bases. TCRdb analysed the 5' RACE reads with MiXCR anew, one entry per CDR3 protein. The sample carries some 32,000 distinct CDR3 sequences, approximately 4.7% recorded once. The data originate from a study of T cells after yellow fever vaccination. Study context: SMART-Seq v4 Ultra Low Input prepared libraries from low-cell fractions.

Study results and limitations: Overlap between CD4 and CD8 compartments was detected for a small share of clonotypes.

Sequencing was performed on CD8+ T cells sorted from PBMCs, taken 5 days after the yellow fever booster vaccination. V is TRBV9 and J is TRBJ2-3; D call uncertain. This TCR was recovered from a man aged 25-45 years who received the YFV17D yellow fever vaccine. The CDR3 DNA follows: TGTGCCAGCAGCCCCGGAGATACGCAGTATTTT. Protein: CASSPGDTQYF.